This T cell receptor beta chain comes out of a study of OX40 agonist ivuxolimab in advanced cancers. The germline V and J ends were trimmed by 5 bases and 6 bases, with 11 bases remaining between them. The CDR3 sequence is 13 residues long. The V gene's germline CDR1 is SGHTA and CDR2 FQGNSA. TCRdb keeps only in-frame clones here, not all; method: immunoSEQ multiplex PCR. The sample includes fewer than 50,000 clones, approximately 78% seen only once; the top ten take 2% to 3%. The input for sequencing was CD4+ or CD8+ T cells sorted from blood, taken in a trial of the OX40 agonist ivuxolimab. This TCR came from an adult with an advanced solid tumor such as melanoma, head and neck, liver or kidney cancer. J is TRBJ1-3 and V is TRBV7-2; no clear D gene. As DNA, the CDR3 is TGTGCCAGCAGCCAAAACGCCCTAAACACCATATATTTT. Protein sequence: CASSQNALNTIYF.